This TCR beta chain was identified during a study of blood T cell repertoires in COVID-19. Study overall: Acute and convalescent COVID-19 samples came from the United States, Italy and Spain. T cells, B-cell-depleted T cells, or PBMCs provided the cDNA or gDNA that served as material.

Trimming stripped 1 base from V and 7 bases from J, with 14 bases between. The V gene's germline CDR1 is SGHAT and CDR2 FQNNGV. The CDR3 contains 15 residues. In the authors' workflow: Amplifying reference gene primers gave estimates of nucleated cell counts. The data were produced by immunoSEQ multiplex PCR, yet TCRdb's version contains in-frame clones alone and is incomplete. The V and J calls and the clone size are those of that table, but D and trimming were determined from the DNA. The repertoire holds around 110,000 clones, with approximately 82% as singletons. Sequences were obtained from peripheral blood. V gene TRBV11-2 combines with J gene TRBJ1-5, with D uncertain. This receptor was identified in a man in his 70s with active or convalescent COVID-19. The CDR3 nucleotides read TGTGCCAGCAGCTTAGGAACAAAGCCCGGGCAGCCCCAGCATTTT. Its protein is CASSLGTKPGQPQHF.